A selection of T cell receptor beta chains follows, all from one sample in a study of cytomegalovirus exposure and HLA in healthy donors. Produced via immunoSEQ multiplex PCR; TCRdb's table is partial and in-frame only. The table lists about 170,000 clones, approximately 84% of them singletons. Sequencing input: PBMCs. These receptors were collected from a girl between 10 and 17 years old in good health and CMV-seropositive. The CDR3 runs from the conserved cysteine through the conserved F or W. D genes are given only for firm matches. Clone size is not always given. Where it is, it says once, few, many or a class for expanded clones.

j_call,clone_size,d_call,v_call,cdr3_length,cdr3_nt,cdr3_aa
TRBJ1-1,once,-,TRBV4-1,14,TGCGCCAGCAGCCACCCCGCAGTGAACACTGAAGCTTTCTTT,CASSHPAVNTEAFF
TRBJ1-3,-,TRBD1,TRBV7-8,15,TGTGCCAGCAGCACCCGGACAGGGGTGGGAAACACCATATATTTT,CASSTRTGVGNTIYF
TRBJ1-1,-,-,TRBV19,15,TGTGCCAGTAGTATTCGCGGCAGCATGAACACTGAAGCTTTCTTT,CASSIRGSMNTEAFF
TRBJ2-7,-,-,TRBV30,13,TGTGCCTGGAGTCTCGGGGTCTCCTACGAGCAGTACTTC,CAWSLGVSYEQYF
TRBJ1-1,once,TRBD1,TRBV28,15,TGTGCCAGCAGTTCCTACAGGGGGCCAGACACTGAAGCTTTCTTT,CASSSYRGPDTEAFF
TRBJ1-2,-,-,TRBV4-2,15,TGTGCCAGCAGCCAAGACTTAGCACCGGTGTATGGCTACACCTTC,CASSQDLAPVYGYTF
TRBJ2-7,-,TRBD2,TRBV5-4,14,TGTGCCAGCAGCACGGACCGCGGGGGAAACGAGCAGTACTTC,CASSTDRGGNEQYF
TRBJ2-7,-,TRBD1,TRBV10-2,14,TGCGCCAGCAGCGATGAGACAGGGGCCTACGAGCAGTACTTC,CASSDETGAYEQYF
TRBJ2-5,few,TRBD1,TRBV6-5,14,TGTGCCAGCAGTGTAGACAGGGCTGAAGAGACCCAGTACTTC,CASSVDRAEETQYF
TRBJ1-2,few,-,TRBV6-5,13,TGTGCCAGCAGCCAGGCAGGGGCCTATGGCTACACCTTC,CASSQAGAYGYTF
TRBJ2-1,-,TRBD2,TRBV10-1,15,TGCGCCAGCAGTGATTCGGCTAGCGGTAACAATGAGCAGTTCTTC,CASSDSASGNNEQFF
TRBJ1-4,-,-,TRBV7-9,14,TGTGCCAGCAGCCGGGGACTTGCGGGGGAAAAACTGTTTTTT,CASSRGLAGEKLFF
TRBJ1-4,-,TRBD1,TRBV19,11,TGTGCCAGTAGTATGGCCCGGGACAGCGTTTTT,CASSMARDSVF
TRBJ2-1,-,TRBD1,TRBV12-5,15,TGTGCTAGTGGTTTCGGACAGGGTGCCCGCAATGAGCAGTTCTTC,CASGFGQGARNEQFF
TRBJ1-2,-,-,TRBV30,13,TGTGCCTGGACACGGGTGAGGGTCTATGGCTACACCTTC,CAWTRVRVYGYTF
TRBJ2-7,-,-,TRBV7-2,14,TGTGCCAGCAGCTTAATCGAGAACTACTACGAGCAGTACTTC,CASSLIENYYEQYF
TRBJ1-1,-,TRBD1,TRBV6-6,16,TGTGCCAGCAGCCCGTTGGGACAGTTGATGAACACTGAAGCTTTCTTT,CASSPLGQLMNTEAFF
TRBJ1-6,-,-,TRBV4-1,14,TGCGCCAGCAGCCAAGATCACATATATTCACCCCTCCACTTT,CASSQDHIYSPLHF
TRBJ2-7,-,TRBD1,TRBV6-1,16,TGTGCCAGCAGTGAAATTAGGACAGGGAAAGGCTACGAGCAGTACTTC,CASSEIRTGKGYEQYF
TRBJ2-7,-,TRBD1,TRBV14,14,TGTGCCAGCAGCCTAGGACAGGGCCCCTACGAGCAGTACTTC,CASSLGQGPYEQYF
TRBJ2-7,few,-,TRBV18,17,TGTGCCAGCTCATCCCAAGGGGGCGCGGGGGGCAGCTACGAGCAGTACTTC,CASSSQGGAGGSYEQYF
TRBJ1-2,few,-,TRBV19,12,TGTGCCAGTTCAGGGGATTACTATGGCTACACCTTC,CASSGDYYGYTF
TRBJ1-1,once,-,TRBV6-5,14,TGTGCCAGCAGTCCAGGGGACATGAACACTGAAGCTTTCTTT,CASSPGDMNTEAFF
TRBJ2-1,-,-,TRBV15,15,TGTGCCACCAGCAGGATTAAGCGGTTGTTTCATGAGCAGTTCTTC,CATSRIKRLFHEQFF
TRBJ1-4,-,-,TRBV5-3,13,TGTGCCAGAAGCTTGCCAGGGAATGAAAAACTGTTTTTT,CARSLPGNEKLFF
TRBJ2-1,-,TRBD2,TRBV6-5,15,TGTGCCAGCAGTTACTCAGCGGGGGGGCCAGGTGAGCAGTTCTTC,CASSYSAGGPGEQFF
TRBJ1-1,-,-,TRBV7-9,13,TGTGCCAGCAGCTTAAGCGTCGGCGCTGAAGCTTTCTTT,CASSLSVGAEAFF
TRBJ1-1,-,-,TRBV29-1,13,TGCAGCGTTGTAGCAGGGGCTAACACTGAAGCTTTCTTT,CSVVAGANTEAFF
TRBJ2-3,-,-,TRBV19,14,TGTGCCAGTAGTATCCCAGGGAGCACAGATACGCAGTATTTT,CASSIPGSTDTQYF
TRBJ1-2,-,-,TRBV2,15,TGTGCCAGCAGTGAAGAGAGGCTAGCTAACTATGGCTACACCTTC,CASSEERLANYGYTF
TRBJ1-6,once,-,TRBV2,16,TGTGCCAGCAGAAGAGACCTAGCGAGTACGGATTCACCCCTCCACTTT,CASRRDLASTDSPLHF
TRBJ1-1,-,-,TRBV27,15,TGTGCCAGCAGTTTAGCCGGCACTAAGAACACTGAAGCTTTCTTT,CASSLAGTKNTEAFF
TRBJ2-7,once,-,TRBV5-5,12,TGTGCCAGCAGCTCGAACAGCTACGAGCAGTACTTC,CASSSNSYEQYF
TRBJ2-1,-,TRBD2,TRBV29-1,14,TGCAGCGTCTGGGGGCAGCGGGGGGACAATGAGCAGTTCTTC,CSVWGQRGDNEQFF
TRBJ1-1,-,TRBD1,TRBV7-9,16,TGTGCCAGCAGCTCCCCACTTTTGAGGACAGGCACTGAAGCTTTCTTT,CASSSPLLRTGTEAFF
TRBJ1-5,once,-,TRBV19,13,TGTGCCAGTAGTACGACAGAATATCAGCCCCAGCATTTT,CASSTTEYQPQHF
TRBJ1-4,-,TRBD1,TRBV19,14,TGTGCCAGTAGACAGGGGGAAAGGCATGAAAAACTGTTTTTT,CASRQGERHEKLFF
TRBJ2-7,-,TRBD2,TRBV29-1,11,TGCAGCGTTGAGGGAGGGATCGAGCAGTACTTC,CSVEGGIEQYF
TRBJ2-2,-,-,TRBV2,12,TGTGCCAGCAGAGAGGGCGGTGGGGAGCTGTTTTTT,CASREGGGELFF
TRBJ2-3,-,-,TRBV14,17,TGTGCCAGCAGCCAAGCGGACTTTTCAGGTAGCACAGATACGCAGTATTTT,CASSQADFSGSTDTQYF
TRBJ1-2,-,TRBD1,TRBV5-1,13,TGCGCCAGCAGCTCGGACAGGGTCGATGGCTACACCTTC,CASSSDRVDGYTF
TRBJ2-3,-,TRBD2,TRBV7-9,15,TGTGCCAGCAGCTTATGGCGGGGGGGTACAGATACGCAGTATTTT,CASSLWRGGTDTQYF
TRBJ1-1,-,TRBD1,TRBV6-1,14,TGTGCCATATACCCGGGGACAGGGTCTCTCGTAGCTTTCTTT,CAIYPGTGSLVAFF
TRBJ2-3,-,TRBD2,TRBV5-6,16,TGTGCCAGCAGCCCCCTACTAGCGGGGGGGACAGATACGCAGTATTTT,CASSPLLAGGTDTQYF
TRBJ1-4,-,TRBD1,TRBV19,18,TGTGCCAGTAATCGAGGGACAGGGGAGATGGGGATTAATGAAAAACTGTTTTTT,CASNRGTGEMGINEKLFF
TRBJ2-5,-,TRBD1,TRBV19,13,TGTGCCAGTAACAGGGGCGGTGGGGAGACCCAGTACTTC,CASNRGGGETQYF